This is a list of T cell receptor beta chains from one sample in a study of T cell responses to AZD1222 COVID-19 vaccine. The data were produced by immunoSEQ multiplex PCR, yet TCRdb's version contains in-frame clones alone and is incomplete. The sample has 86,000 or so clones, about nine tenths seen once. The specimen comprised peripheral blood, sampled 28 days after the second AZD1222 dose. Receptors were obtained from an adult who received the AZD1222 COVID-19 vaccine. CDR3s include the opening cysteine and the closing phenylalanine or tryptophan. Fields, in order: clone size, J gene, V gene, D gene, CDR3 DNA, CDR3 protein. The D gene is left open where the match is weak. Not all rows give a size; the values are once, few, many and, for expanded clones, a class.

>few|TRBJ1-5|TRBV6-1|TRBD1
TGTGCCAGCAGTGAGGAGGGACAGGGATATCAGCCCCAGCATTTT
CASSEEGQGYQPQHF
>NA|TRBJ1-5|TRBV2|NA
TGTGCCAGCAGTGAATGGCAGCGTAGCAATCAGCCCCAGCATTTT
CASSEWQRSNQPQHF
>NA|TRBJ2-3|TRBV7-2|NA
TGTGCCAGCAGCCGCCCCGGCACAGATACGCAGTATTTT
CASSRPGTDTQYF
>NA|TRBJ2-1|TRBV19|TRBD2
TGTGCCAGTAGTATAGGGCAGGCTAGCGGGTACAATGAGCAGTTCTTC
CASSIGQASGYNEQFF
>few|TRBJ2-1|TRBV7-8|TRBD2
TGTGCCAGCAGCTTAGCCCCTGTGGCGGGGGGTTTGTATGAGCAGTTCTTC
CASSLAPVAGGLYEQFF
>once|TRBJ2-3|TRBV27|NA
TGTGCCAGCAGTTTATACCCCCTGTGGCAGGATGGGAGCACAGATACGCAGTATTTT
CASSLYPLWQDGSTDTQYF
>NA|TRBJ2-5|TRBV5-1|NA
TGCGCCAGCAGCTTCGGACCTACGGAGACCCAGTACTTC
CASSFGPTETQYF
>NA|TRBJ1-2|TRBV12-5|NA
TGTGCTAGTGGTTTGGACACCGCCTATGGCTACACCTTC
CASGLDTAYGYTF
>NA|TRBJ1-5|TRBV30|NA
TGTGCCTGGACCGAGGGGACAAACAATCAGCCCCAGCATTTT
CAWTEGTNNQPQHF
>NA|TRBJ2-1|TRBV5-1|NA
TGCGCCAGCATGAGACAAGCGTCCTACAATGAGCAGTTCTTC
CASMRQASYNEQFF
>few|TRBJ1-1|TRBV27|NA
TGTGCCAGCAGTTTAATTGGTCGGGCAGAAGCTTTCTTT
CASSLIGRAEAFF
>NA|TRBJ1-1|TRBV2|TRBD1
TGTGCCAGGACTACAGGGGTGGCTGAAGCTTTCTTT
CARTTGVAEAFF
>NA|TRBJ1-3|TRBV28|NA
TGTGCCAGCAGTCAGGACAACATTGGCACCATATATTTT
CASSQDNIGTIYF
>NA|TRBJ1-5|TRBV4-1|TRBD1
TGCGCCAGCAGCCAAGATTTGACAGGGGGCTATCAGCCCCAGCATTTT
CASSQDLTGGYQPQHF
>NA|TRBJ1-4|TRBV6-5|NA
TGTGCCAGCGCCAGGAGTAATGAAAAACTGTTTTTT
CASARSNEKLFF
>NA|TRBJ1-2|TRBV30|NA
TGTGCCTGGAGTAAAGGGTCCTTTGGCTACACCTTC
CAWSKGSFGYTF
>NA|TRBJ1-2|TRBV30|TRBD1
TGTGCCTGGAGTGTACGACAGGGGGTTAGCTATGGCTACACCTTC
CAWSVRQGVSYGYTF
>NA|TRBJ1-2|TRBV28|NA
TGTGCCAGCCGCGGACCCGGCGAGACAGAGGGCGTCTATGGCTACACCTTC
CASRGPGETEGVYGYTF
>NA|TRBJ1-1|TRBV13|NA
TGTGCCAGCAGTTTATACACTGAAGCTTTCTTT
CASSLYTEAFF
>NA|TRBJ1-6|TRBV5-1|NA
TGCGCCAGCAGCGGGGACCCTAGCTCCTATAATTCACCCCTCCACTTT
CASSGDPSSYNSPLHF
>NA|TRBJ1-5|TRBV21-1|NA
TGTGCCAGCCCCAGGGGCTACAATCAGCCCCAGCATTTT
CASPRGYNQPQHF
>NA|TRBJ1-2|TRBV7-9|NA
TGTGCCAGCAGCTTAGTTGGGGGCCCCTATGGCTACACCTTC
CASSLVGGPYGYTF
>NA|TRBJ2-1|TRBV11-3|NA
TGTGCCAGCAGCCTTAGCAGTATTGGAAGCAATGAGCAGTTCTTC
CASSLSSIGSNEQFF
>NA|TRBJ1-2|TRBV30|NA
TGTGCCTGGACCCGACCCAACCAAATCGACTACTATGGCTACACCTTC
CAWTRPNQIDYYGYTF
>NA|TRBJ1-1|TRBV2|NA
TGTGCCAGCACCCCTTTACTACCGCTGACGACTGAAGCTTTCTTT
CASTPLLPLTTEAFF
>once|TRBJ1-5|TRBV24-1|TRBD1
TGTGCCACCAGTGATGGACAGGGAGATCAGCCCCAGCATTTT
CATSDGQGDQPQHF